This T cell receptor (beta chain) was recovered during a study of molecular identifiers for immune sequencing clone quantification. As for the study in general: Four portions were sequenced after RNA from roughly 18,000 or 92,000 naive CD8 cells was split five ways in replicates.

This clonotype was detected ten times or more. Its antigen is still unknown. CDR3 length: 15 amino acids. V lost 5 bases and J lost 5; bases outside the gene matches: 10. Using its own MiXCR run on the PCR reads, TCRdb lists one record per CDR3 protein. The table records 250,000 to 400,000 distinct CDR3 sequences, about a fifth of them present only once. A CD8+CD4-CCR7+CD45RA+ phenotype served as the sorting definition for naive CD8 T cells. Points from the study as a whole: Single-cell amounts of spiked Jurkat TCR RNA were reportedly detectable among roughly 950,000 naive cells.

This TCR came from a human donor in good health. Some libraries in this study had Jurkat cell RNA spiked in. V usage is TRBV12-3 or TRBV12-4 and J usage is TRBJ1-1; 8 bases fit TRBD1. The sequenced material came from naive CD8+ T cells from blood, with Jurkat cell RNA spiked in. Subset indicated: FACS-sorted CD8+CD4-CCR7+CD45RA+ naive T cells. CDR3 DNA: TGTGCCAGCAGTCCCTACAGGGGGAGTAATACTGAAGCTTTCTTT. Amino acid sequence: CASSPYRGSNTEAFF.